This is a list of T cell receptor beta chains from one sample in a study of human T cells and chemical hapten exposure. TCRdb itself ran the RACE reads through MiXCR, one entry per CDR3 protein. The sample has 150,000 to 200,000 distinct CDR3 sequences, 25% to 35% seen once. The material sequenced was whole blood, taken in connection with sensitization to the hapten diphenylcyclopropenone (DPC). The receptors were sampled from a woman in her late teens or twenties with alopecia areata. Some clones in this sample may be carry-over from other donors' samples. The CDR3 runs from the conserved cysteine through the conserved F or W. D genes are given only for firm matches. Clone size is given for some rows only: seen once, a few or many times, or a class if the clone is expanded.

j_call clone_size v_call d_call cdr3_nt cdr3_aa
TRBJ2-1 many TRBV2 NA TGTGCCAGCTCGTTCTCGGATGAGCAGTTCTTC CASSFSDEQFF
TRBJ1-1 NA TRBV5-1 NA TGCGCCAGCAGGCCTGGACAGCTTAACACTGAAGCTTTCTTT CASRPGQLNTEAFF
TRBJ2-3 few TRBV5-6 NA TGTGCCAGCAGCTTGAGCGGAGCTCCCACAGATACGCAGTATTTT CASSLSGAPTDTQYF
TRBJ2-7 NA TRBV27 TRBD1 TGTGCCAGCAGTTTCGGGACAGGTAGGGGCGAGCAGTACTTC CASSFGTGRGEQYF
TRBJ1-1 NA TRBV2 NA TGTGCCAGCAAGGCGGATGGGAACACTGAAGCTTTCTTT CASKADGNTEAFF
TRBJ2-7 few TRBV2 NA TGTGCCAGCAACCCGACAGACTCCTACGAGCAGTACTTC CASNPTDSYEQYF
TRBJ2-2 NA TRBV20-1 NA TGCAGTGCTAGACTCGGGAACACCGGGGAGCTGTTTTTT CSARLGNTGELFF
TRBJ1-2 NA TRBV29-1 NA TGCAGCGTTGGTACACCCTATGGCTACACCTTC CSVGTPYGYTF
TRBJ1-1 NA TRBV5-1 TRBD1 TGCGCCAGCAGCGACGGGACAGGCGCTGAAGCTTTCTTT CASSDGTGAEAFF
TRBJ2-3 NA TRBV4-3 NA TGCGCCAGCAGCTGGCTGGGGTCGCAGTATTTT CASSWLGSQYF
TRBJ2-1 NA TRBV20-1 NA TGCAGTGCTGGCTTTGGGGGCAATGAGCAGTTCTTC CSAGFGGNEQFF
TRBJ1-2 few TRBV27 NA TGTGCCAGCAGTTTAAAAGGGAACTATGGCTACACCTTC CASSLKGNYGYTF
TRBJ1-1 NA TRBV4-1 NA TGCGCCAGCAGCCAGATGTCAGGGGTTCAGGGTGAAGCTTTCTTT CASSQMSGVQGEAFF
TRBJ2-2 NA TRBV4-3 TRBD2 TGCGCCAGCCGAAGCGGGGGGGCCCCCGGGGAGCTGTTTTTT CASRSGGAPGELFF
TRBJ2-5 NA TRBV4-1 NA TGCGCCAGCAGCCAAGGACCAGTCATTCAAGAGACCCAGTACTTC CASSQGPVIQETQYF
TRBJ2-1 few TRBV9 TRBD2 TGTGCCAGCAGCGTAGTGGGGGAGGGCCAGTATGAGCAGTTCTTC CASSVVGEGQYEQFF
TRBJ2-5 few TRBV4-3 TRBD2 TGCGCCAGCAGCCAAGCTCGTGGGGGGGGATGGGAAGTGGAGACCCAGTACTTC CASSQARGGGWEVETQYF
TRBJ2-4 few TRBV2 NA TGTGCCAGCAGTGAAGGATTCGCCAAAAACATTCAGTACTTC CASSEGFAKNIQYF
TRBJ2-7 NA TRBV9 NA TGTGCCAGCAGCCCCCGGACCAGGACCTACGAGCAGTACTTC CASSPRTRTYEQYF
TRBJ1-5 NA TRBV12-3/TRBV12-4 NA TGTGCCTCCCGGTCCGGGACGGGGACGAATCAGCCCCAGCATTTT CASRSGTGTNQPQHF
TRBJ2-7 few TRBV3-1 NA TGTGCCAGCAGCCGTAGCAACGGTCCCTACGAGCAGTACTTC CASSRSNGPYEQYF
TRBJ1-1 few TRBV6-5 NA TGTGCCAGCAGTTACTCTACTAACAGGAACACTGAAGCTTTCTTT CASSYSTNRNTEAFF
TRBJ2-1 NA TRBV7-2 TRBD2 TGTGCCAGCAGCTCTCGGACTAGCGGGAGTCACCACAATGAGCAGTTCTTC CASSSRTSGSHHNEQFF
TRBJ2-7 NA TRBV6-1 NA TGTGCCAGCAGTGAAGCGCTTAGAGTCTCCTACGAGCAGTACTTC CASSEALRVSYEQYF
TRBJ2-1 many TRBV2 TRBD1 TGTGCCAGCAGTTGGACAGGGAGAAGCTCCTACAATGAGCAGTTCTTC CASSWTGRSSYNEQFF
TRBJ2-5 NA TRBV25-1 TRBD1 TGTGCCAGCAATGGACAGGGGGCGTACCAAGAGACCCAGTACTTC CASNGQGAYQETQYF
TRBJ1-2 many TRBV29-1 NA TGCAGCGCAGCGAGAGGGACCGACTATGGCTACACCTTC CSAARGTDYGYTF
TRBJ2-1 NA TRBV24-1 NA TGTGCCACCAGTGATCTAGCGGAGCAGTTCTTC CATSDLAEQFF
TRBJ2-5 NA TRBV9 NA TGTGCCAGCAGCGTAGGAAGGGGTGGATCGGAGACCCAGTACTTC CASSVGRGGSETQYF
TRBJ2-2 NA TRBV5-1 TRBD1 TGCGCCAGCAGCTCACGACAGGGGTTGTCCGGGGAGCTGTTTTTT CASSSRQGLSGELFF